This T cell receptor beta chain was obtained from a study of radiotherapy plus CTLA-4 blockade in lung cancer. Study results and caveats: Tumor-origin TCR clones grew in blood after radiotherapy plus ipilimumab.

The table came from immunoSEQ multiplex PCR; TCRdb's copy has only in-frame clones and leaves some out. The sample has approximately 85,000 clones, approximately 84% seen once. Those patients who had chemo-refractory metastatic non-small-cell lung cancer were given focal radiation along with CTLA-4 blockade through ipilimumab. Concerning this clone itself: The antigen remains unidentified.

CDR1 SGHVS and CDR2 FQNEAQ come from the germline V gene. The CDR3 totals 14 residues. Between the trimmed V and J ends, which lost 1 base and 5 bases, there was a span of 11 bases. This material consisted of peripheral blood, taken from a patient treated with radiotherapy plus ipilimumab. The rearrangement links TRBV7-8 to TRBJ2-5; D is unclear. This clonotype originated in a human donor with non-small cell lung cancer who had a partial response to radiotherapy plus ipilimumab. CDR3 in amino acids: CASSLDLKIETQYF. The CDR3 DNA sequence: TGTGCCAGCAGCTTAGACCTAAAAATTGAGACCCAGTACTTC.